Following are 7 T cell receptor beta chains from one sample sequenced in a study of regulatory T cells in long-lasting Graves disease. The time point was: persistent/refractory GD, antithyroid drugs over 5 years with positive TRAb. Scientists built the TCR library using RNA that was extracted from PBMCs. Building of the TCR beta libraries involved iRepertoire HTBI primers and Arm-PCR of CDR3 regions. TCRdb re-called the multiplex PCR reads through MiXCR, storing one row per CDR3 protein. This repertoire shows about 470,000 distinct CDR3 sequences, under 25% found once; its top ten account for over 7.5%. The sequencing here drew on peripheral blood mononuclear cells (PBMCs), taken when the disease was refractory, from a patient treated with antithyroid drugs. The receptor set was obtained from a female donor with Graves disease.

A word on this clonotype: A read error may be the cause here, since a much bigger clone is one base away. This chain links TRBV5-1 with TRBJ2-2; D gene ambiguous. Looked up from germline, CDR1 is SGHRS and CDR2 is YFSETQ. Deletions cut 0 bases from V and 1 base from J, with 4 bases between. The CDR3 sequence is 14 residues long. In DNA form, the CDR3 reads TGCGCCAGCAGCTTGGAAGTGAACACCGGGGAGCTGTTTTTT. Residues: CASSLEVNTGELFF.

J is TRBJ2-3 and V is TRBV28, with TRBD1 as a possible D gene (5 bases). Trimming removed 5 bases from V and 2 bases from J, with 11 bases in between. The germline CDR1 and CDR2 sequences are MDHEN and SYDVKM. The CDR3 covers 14 residues. CDR3 bases: TGTGCCAGCAGTCCCAGGGTGAACACAGATACGCAGTATTTT. Its translation: CASSPRVNTDTQYF.

The V and J genes are TRBV12-3 or TRBV12-4 and TRBJ1-2; D might be TRBD1 (5 bases). Trimming took 5 bases from V and 3 from J, leaving 13 bases between them. This CDR3 has 14 amino acids. CDR3 sequence reads: CASSPGSLDYGYTF. The CDR3 DNA follows: TGTGCCAGCAGTCCAGGGAGTTTGGACTATGGCTACACCTTC.

This clonotype was counted many times. The rearrangement links TRBV11-1 to TRBJ1-1, with D unclear. The CDR3 has 15 amino acids. Germline lookup yields CDR1 SGHAT and CDR2 FQDESV (reference sequence). Trimming pared 2 bases from V and 6 bases from J, leaving 16 bases between. The CDR3 loop reads CASSLRVGSISEAFF. The CDR3, as DNA: TGTGCCAGCAGCTTAAGGGTCGGAAGTATCTCTGAAGCTTTCTTT.

At least ten counts were recorded for this clonotype. The genes are TRBV12-3 or TRBV12-4 and TRBJ2-7, with TRBD2 matching 10 bases. Trimming cost V 7 bases and J 6 bases; bases outside gene matches: 12. CDR3 length: 15 amino acids. CDR3 DNA sequence: TGTGCCAGCACCATAAGCGGGAGGGCTCTGTCCGAGCAGTACTTC. Amino acid sequence: CASTISGRALSEQYF.

This clonotype has a count of ten or more. The rearrangement uses TRBV18 and TRBJ2-7, with D possibly being TRBD1 (7 bases). V lost 3 bases and J 5 bases, leaving 14 bases between the germline ends. This CDR3 region has 14 residues. The germline V gene encodes CDR1 KGHSH and CDR2 LQKENI. CDR3 residues: CASSPSRGVNEQYF. The CDR3 DNA follows: TGTGCCAGCTCACCCTCCAGGGGGGTCAACGAGCAGTACTTC.

This clonotype occurred many times. The chain couples TRBV6-2 or TRBV6-3 to TRBJ1-1, with 7 bases aligning to TRBD1. Looked up from germline, CDR1 is MNHEY and CDR2 is SVGEGT. The CDR3 runs 13 residues. Trimming removed 0 bases from V and 10 bases from J; junction bases left unmatched: 5. This CDR3 is CASSYSGQQRAFF. CDR3 DNA sequence: TGTGCCAGCAGTTACTCGGGACAGCAGCGAGCTTTCTTT.